The present T cell receptor (beta chain) was sequenced within a study of PD-L1 blockade in urothelial cancer. Study-level background: Male sex and bladder-origin urothelial cancer characterized about 90% of the roughly 29 patients. General observations from the study: When pretreatment blood TCR clonality was below the median, it predicted better survival.

As concerns this clone: Its specificity is not known.

Assay used: immunoSEQ multiplex PCR; TCRdb lists only in-frame clones, some missing. This table holds 60,000 to 85,000 clones, around 90% found once. Germline assignment: CDR1 SEHNR and CDR2 FQNEAQ (reference sequence). CDR3 length: 16 amino acids. V shed 2 bases and J 5 bases; nucleotides not matched to a gene: 5. The TCR sequence derives from a woman in her 70s with urothelial cancer. The sample was PBMCs, taken around atezolizumab (anti-PD-L1) treatment. This chain uses TRBV7-9 with TRBJ2-5, with 13 bases aligning to TRBD2. The CDR3 coding sequence is TGTGCCAGCAGCTTACGACTAGCGGGGGGTTGGGAGACCCAGTACTTC. Protein sequence: CASSLRLAGGWETQYF.